The source of this TCR beta chain is a study of vaccination and CD4 T cells after COVID-19. On the study more broadly: Every participant was given two doses of BNT162b2 or mRNA-1273 vaccine.

Germline V gene sequence: CDR1 DFQATT, CDR2 SNEGSKA (reference sequence). The CDR3 consists of 16 residues. The V gene lost 6 bases and the J gene lost 3 bases, with 18 bases spanning the gap. This clonotype was picked up one time. Its antigen is not identified. The assay that was used to sequence DNA from cultured CD4+ T cells was the Oncomine TCR Beta short-read assay. Via MiXCR, TCRdb re-called the PCR reads, giving one row per CDR3 protein. The sample shows some 14,000 distinct CDR3 sequences, approximately 57% of them seen only once. Documented treatment: approximately nine-day PBMC culture with coronavirus spike peptide pools or control peptides (ViraFEST assay). Following expansion of antigen-specific T cells with peptide pools, ViraFEST then sequenced TCRs.

The sequenced sample was CD4+ T cells from blood, cultured in vitro. This TCR was sampled from a human donor who had recovered from COVID-19. The V call is TRBV20-1, the J call TRBJ1-6; TRBD1 might be the D (6 bases). The CDR3, as DNA: TGCAGTGCGGCGGCAGGGGAAGGAGGCTATAATTCACCCCTCCACTTT. Translating gives CSAAAGEGGYNSPLHF.